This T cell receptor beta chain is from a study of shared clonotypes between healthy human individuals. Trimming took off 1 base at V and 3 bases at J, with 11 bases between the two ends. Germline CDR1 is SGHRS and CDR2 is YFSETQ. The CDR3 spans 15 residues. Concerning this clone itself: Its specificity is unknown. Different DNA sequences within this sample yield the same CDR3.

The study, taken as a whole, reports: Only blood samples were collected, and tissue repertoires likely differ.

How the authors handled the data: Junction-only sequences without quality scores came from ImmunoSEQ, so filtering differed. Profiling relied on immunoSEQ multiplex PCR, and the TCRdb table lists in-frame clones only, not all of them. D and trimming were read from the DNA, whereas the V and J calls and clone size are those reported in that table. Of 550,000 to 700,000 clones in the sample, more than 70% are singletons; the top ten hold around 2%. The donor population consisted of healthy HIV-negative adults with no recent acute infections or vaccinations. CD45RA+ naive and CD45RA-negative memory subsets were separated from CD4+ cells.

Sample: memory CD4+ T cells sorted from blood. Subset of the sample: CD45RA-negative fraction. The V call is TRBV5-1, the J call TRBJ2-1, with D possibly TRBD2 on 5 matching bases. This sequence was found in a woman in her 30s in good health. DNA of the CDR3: TGCGCCAGCAGCTTGTCACTGGCGGGCTACAATGAGCAGTTCTTC. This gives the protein CASSLSLAGYNEQFF.